Shown below are 19 T cell receptor beta chains from a single sample sequenced in a study of blood T cell repertoires in COVID-19. Clones were sequenced by immunoSEQ multiplex PCR, and TCRdb holds only the in-frame ones, with some missing. This sample yields about 230,000 clones, of which around 84% are seen a single time; 2% to 2.5% belongs to the top ten. The material sequenced was peripheral blood. These receptors originate from a man aged 40-49 years who had recovered from COVID-19.

The chain uses TRBV19 and TRBJ1-1; 8 nucleotides align to TRBD1. J was trimmed by 4 bases and V by 5 bases; bases with no gene match: 3. The CDR3 extends over 13 amino acids. Per germline, CDR1 LNHDA and CDR2 SQIVND (reference sequence). The CDR3 spells CASSGQGITEAFF. For the CDR3, the DNA is TGTGCCAGTAGTGGACAGGGTATCACTGAAGCTTTCTTT. The full variable domain, completed using reference TRBV19 and TRBJ1-1, is DGGITQSPKYLFRKEGQNVTLSCEQNLNHDAMYWYRQDPGQGLRLIYYSQIVNDFQKGDIAEGYSVSREKKESFPLTVTSAQKNPTAFYLCASSGQGITEAFFGQGTRLTVV.

This chain connects TRBV6-2 or TRBV6-3 to TRBJ1-5; D is unclear. This CDR3 spans 14 amino acids. The V gene lost 5 bases and the J gene lost 4 bases, with 12 bases spanning the gap. Looked up from germline, CDR1 is MNHEY and CDR2 is SVGEGT. The CDR3 is CASSPWRGNQPQHF. The CDR3 DNA reads TGTGCCAGCAGTCCATGGCGGGGAAATCAGCCCCAGCATTTT.

V gene TRBV2 combines with J gene TRBJ1-1; tentatively, D is TRBD1 (6 bases). CDR1 is SNHLY and CDR2 is FYNNEI in the germline V gene. This CDR3 has 14 amino acids. The germline V and J ends were trimmed by 3 bases and 0 bases, with 8 bases remaining between them. The CDR3 protein is CASSDRGMNTEAFF. CDR3 nucleotides: TGTGCCAGCAGTGACAGGGGAATGAACACTGAAGCTTTCTTT.

J is TRBJ2-7 and V is TRBV4-3; TRBD1 might be the D (6 bases). V lost 2 bases and J 0 bases, leaving 8 bases between the germline ends. The germline gives CDR1 LGHNA, CDR2 YSLEER. This CDR3 has 14 residues. CDR3 amino acids: CASSQLTGSYEQYF. CDR3 in DNA: TGCGCCAGCAGCCAACTGACAGGCTCCTACGAGCAGTACTTC.

The CDR3 reads CASSYSRQASTAYTF. Here the CDR3 DNA reads TGTGCCAGCAGTTACTCGAGACAGGCGTCGACGGCCTACACCTTC. V and J are TRBV6-2 or TRBV6-3 and TRBJ1-2; weak D call: TRBD1 (6 bases). Germline CDR1 is MNHEY and CDR2 is SVGEGT. This CDR3 is built from 15 residues. The V end lost 0 bases, the J end lost 10 bases, and 18 bases lay between the germline ends.

To note about this clone: Other DNA sequences in the same sample also yield this CDR3. The chain combines TRBV19 with TRBJ1-5, with a tentative D call TRBD1 (6 bases). V was cut by 1 base and J by 4 bases, with 11 bases left in between. Germline V CDR1 and CDR2: LNHDA, SQIVND (reference sequence). The CDR3 runs to 15 residues. The CDR3 loop reads CASSIVPGANQPQHF. DNA for the CDR3: TGTGCCAGTAGTATAGTTCCAGGGGCAAATCAGCCCCAGCATTTT.

This chain uses TRBV7-8 with TRBJ1-4, with D tentatively TRBD1 (5 bases). The V and J ends lost 2 bases and 7 bases respectively, with 11 bases between them. This CDR3 region has 14 residues. CDR1 is SGHVS, CDR2 FQNEAQ, per germline. CDR3 loop: CASSLYQGSEKLFF. CDR3 bases: TGTGCCAGCAGCTTATACCAGGGATCTGAAAAACTGTTTTTT.

The chain couples TRBV2 to TRBJ2-7, with D maybe TRBD1 (6 bases). Germline V gene lookup returns CDR1 SNHLY and CDR2 FYNNEI. This CDR3 has 13 amino acids. The V gene lost 5 bases and the J gene lost 9 bases, with 17 bases spanning the gap. CDR3 amino acids: CASSPGQSVAQYF. The CDR3 coding sequence is TGTGCCAGCAGTCCGGGACAAAGCGTGGCGCAGTACTTC. Combining the CDR3 with reference TRBV2 and TRBJ2-7 gives the whole variable domain EPEVTQTPSHQVTQMGQEVILRCVPISNHLYFYWYRQILGQKVEFLVSFYNNEISEKSEIFDDQFSVERPDGSNFTLKIRSTKLEDSAMYFCASSPGQSVAQYFGPGTRLTVT.

V and J are TRBV24-1 and TRBJ2-7; 8 bases are a match to TRBD1. After removal of 9 bases from V and 7 bases from J, the junction contained 16 bases not matched to a gene. The CDR3 is 15 residues long. Germline V gives CDR1 KGHDR, CDR2 SFDVKD. The CDR3 bases are TGTGCCACCTTGAAACAGGGGGAGGACGAAAAAGAGCAGTACTTC. Amino acids: CATLKQGEDEKEQYF.

The rearrangement links TRBV10-3 to TRBJ2-1; 9 bases agree with TRBD2. CDR1 ENHRY and CDR2 SYGVKD come from the germline V gene. J was trimmed by 2 bases and V by 10 bases; bases with no gene match: 3. CDR3 length: 13 amino acids. The CDR3 DNA reads as TGTGCCACGCGGGGGGGGACCTACAATGAGCAGTTCTTC. This translates into CATRGGTYNEQFF.

V gene TRBV10-3 combines with J gene TRBJ2-3; 13 nucleotides align to TRBD2. The CDR3 covers 15 residues. Trimming at V came to 7 bases and at J to 6 bases, leaving 7 bases not matched to a gene. CDR1 ENHRY and CDR2 SYGVKD come from the germline V gene. In nucleotides, the CDR3 is TGTGCCATCAAGGGGACTAGCGGGACAGGGGATACGCAGTATTTT. Protein: CAIKGTSGTGDTQYF.

The chain has TRBV6-5 and TRBJ2-7, with TRBD1 as a possible D gene (5 bases). The germline CDR1 and CDR2 sequences are MNHEY and SVGAGI. V shed 0 bases and J shed 2 bases, with 11 bases lying between them. The CDR3 has 15 residues. The CDR3 nucleotides are TGTGCCAGCAGTTACTCGGTGAAGGGGACCTACGAGCAGTACTTC. It codes for CASSYSVKGTYEQYF.

This chain connects TRBV9 to TRBJ2-7, with D possibly matching TRBD2 (9 bases). This CDR3 region has 15 residues. CDR1 is SGDLS and CDR2 is YYNGEE in the germline V gene. V was trimmed by 3 bases and J by 5 bases, leaving 18 bases between them. CDR3 residues: CASSAQGASGNEQYF. In DNA form, the CDR3 reads TGTGCCAGCAGCGCCCAGGGGGCTAGCGGGAACGAGCAGTACTTC.

This sequence joins TRBV6-5 and TRBJ2-1, with TRBD2 identical over 7 bases. Germline-derived CDR1 and CDR2 are MNHEY and SVGAGI. V lost 3 bases to trimming and J lost 0 bases; unmatched junction nucleotides: 5. The CDR3 has 16 residues. Written as DNA, the CDR3 is TGTGCCAGCAGTTATTCGGGCGGGAGCTCCTACAATGAGCAGTTCTTC. Translated, it gives CASSYSGGSSYNEQFF.

This clone is a singleton in its sample. The chain has TRBV21-1 and TRBJ2-3; the table's TRBD2 call for D was not verified on the DNA. TRBV21-1 is a listed pseudogene. This CDR3 has 17 amino acids. CDR3 loop: CASSFRLGRGRTSPQYF. CDR3 nucleotides: TGTGCCAGCAGCTTTCGCTTGGGACGGGGGAGGACTAGTCCGCAGTATTTT.

J is TRBJ2-3 and V is TRBV27, with D uncertain. The CDR3 length is 12 residues. Germline CDR1 is MNHEY and CDR2 is SMNVEV (reference sequence). V lost 8 bases and J lost 0, with 6 bases in between. The CDR3 loop is CASSFSTDTQYF. The CDR3 region has the DNA TGTGCCAGCTCCTTCAGCACAGATACGCAGTATTTT.

The rearrangement links TRBV7-8 to TRBJ1-5; 8 nucleotides line up with TRBD1. This CDR3 contains 13 residues. Germline loops: CDR1 SGHVS, CDR2 FQNEAQ. V lost 4 bases, J lost 7 bases, and 3 bases stayed unmatched. The CDR3 reads CASSSNRGQPQHF. CDR3 coding DNA: TGTGCCAGCAGCTCAAACAGGGGGCAGCCCCAGCATTTT.

The J gene is TRBJ2-7, the V gene TRBV2; TRBD1 might be the D (5 bases). CDR3 length equals 12 residues. CDR1 is SNHLY and CDR2 is FYNNEI in the germline V gene. The V end was cut by 5 bases, the J end by 5 bases, with 10 bases between. CDR3 region: CASSTQGNEQYF. The CDR3 coding sequence is TGTGCCAGCAGTACCCAGGGTAACGAGCAGTACTTC.

The genes are TRBV5-1 and TRBJ2-1; D is unclear. The germline gives CDR1 SGHRS, CDR2 YFSETQ. CDR3 size: 12 residues. Deletions cut 1 base from V and 10 bases from J, with 9 bases between. CDR3 sequence: CASSLFAREQFF. The CDR3 DNA reads as TGCGCCAGCAGCTTGTTTGCGCGGGAGCAGTTCTTC.